The 17 T cell receptor beta chains presented below share a single source sample, sequenced in a study of blood T cell repertoires in COVID-19. Generated by immunoSEQ multiplex PCR, the TCRdb table keeps only in-frame clones and is missing some. The sample includes around 250,000 clones, around 89% of them seen just once. Sequencing input: PBMCs or T cells enriched from blood (not recorded which). These receptors were collected from a woman in her twenties or thirties who had recovered from COVID-19.

V is TRBV18 and J is TRBJ1-5, with D perhaps matching TRBD1 (5 bases). Germline V CDR1 and CDR2: KGHSH, LQKENI. The CDR3 runs to 15 residues. Trimming removed 4 bases at V and 2 bases at J, with 12 bases between. The CDR3 region has the DNA TGTGCCAGCTCACAGGGGACTGGGCGCAATCAGCCCCAGCATTTT. Amino acids: CASSQGTGRNQPQHF.

The gene calls are TRBV21-1 and TRBJ2-7; TRBD1 is the table's D call and was not checked against the DNA. TRBV21-1 is noted as a pseudogene. The CDR3 spans 13 residues. The DNA of the CDR3 is TGTGCCAGCTGTCGGGACAGATCCTACGAGCAGTACTTC. Translation gives CASCRDRSYEQYF.

This chain connects TRBV24-1 to TRBJ2-1; D ambiguous. Germline V gene data show CDR1 as KGHDR and CDR2 as SFDVKD. The CDR3 sequence is 14 residues long. Trimming left V 7 bases short and J 3 bases short, with 12 bases between. CDR3 DNA: TGTGCCACCAGCCCCAGTCGATTCTACAATGAGCAGTTCTTC. It yields the protein CATSPSRFYNEQFF.

The chain has TRBV5-6 and TRBJ2-4; no clear D gene. This CDR3 has 13 residues. Germline CDR1 SGHDT, CDR2 YYEEEE. Trimming took off 3 bases at V and 5 bases at J, with 9 bases between the two ends. The CDR3 DNA is TGTGCCAGCAGCTCCCACAATGAAAACATTCAGTACTTC. Translated: CASSSHNENIQYF.

This clone was detected once. The chain uses TRBV5-5 and TRBJ1-1; D is perhaps TRBD1 (6 bases). The V and J ends lost 2 bases and 9 bases respectively, with 8 bases between them. CDR1 and CDR2 from the germline V gene are SGHKS and YYEKEE (reference sequence). This CDR3 contains 11 residues. This chain's CDR3 is CASSFTGKAFF. CDR3 sequence (DNA): TGTGCCAGCAGCTTTACAGGGAAAGCTTTCTTT.

As DNA, the CDR3 is TGTGCCTGGAGTGTGGTAATCAGCGCTGAAGCTTTCTTT. This encodes CAWSVVISAEAFF. The chain employs TRBV30 and TRBJ1-1, with no clear D. The V and J ends lost 0 bases and 6 bases respectively, with 11 bases between them. The V gene's germline CDR1 is GTSNPN and CDR2 SVGIG (reference sequence). This CDR3 spans 13 amino acids.

J is TRBJ1-2 and V is TRBV5-4; 7 nucleotides match TRBD1. In germline, CDR1 is SGHNT, CDR2 YYREEE (reference sequence). The CDR3 is 14 residues long. Losses at the gene ends were 5 bases for V and 5 bases for J; bases not matched to a gene: 9. The CDR3 DNA is TGTGCCAGCAGTTTAGAGGACAGGCCGTATGGCTACACCTTC. Its translation is CASSLEDRPYGYTF.

The chain is built from TRBV6-5 and TRBJ1-2, with 7 bases matching TRBD1. Trimming at V came to 6 bases and at J to 4 bases, leaving 11 bases not matched to a gene. Germline lookup yields CDR1 MNHEY and CDR2 SVGAGI. The CDR3 covers 15 residues. CDR3 region: CASSPTGTVAYGYTF. The CDR3 DNA reads TGTGCCAGCAGCCCCACCGGGACAGTGGCCTATGGCTACACCTTC.

This clone was seen a single time. The V call is TRBV28, the J call TRBJ1-1, with D possibly being TRBD1 (5 bases). Germline V gives CDR1 MDHEN, CDR2 SYDVKM. Trimming took off 3 bases at V and 3 bases at J, with 11 bases between the two ends. The CDR3 spans 14 residues. The CDR3: CASSLPGGHTEAFF. CDR3 coding DNA: TGTGCCAGCAGTTTGCCGGGGGGACACACTGAAGCTTTCTTT.

This chain connects TRBV15 to TRBJ1-5; TRBD1 matches at 7 bases. V gave up 4 bases and J gave up 6 bases; unmatched junction bases: 9. The CDR3 contains 15 residues. CDR1 and CDR2 (germline): LNHNV, YYDKDF (reference sequence). For the CDR3, the DNA is TGTGCCACCAGCACGGAACCGGGACAGATTCAGCCCCAGCATTTT. Translating gives CATSTEPGQIQPQHF.

The chain links TRBV28 to TRBJ1-5, with D maybe TRBD1 (5 bases). V gave up 2 bases and J gave up 3 bases, with 8 bases separating them. Germline-derived CDR1 and CDR2 are MDHEN and SYDVKM. This CDR3 is built from 14 residues. In nucleotides, the CDR3 is TGTGCCAGCAGTTTAGGGGCGGACAATCAGCCCCAGCATTTT. It codes for CASSLGADNQPQHF.

This chain uses TRBV5-1 with TRBJ2-1; 7 bases are a match to TRBD2. Germline CDR1 SGHRS, CDR2 YFSETQ. Trimming at V came to 4 bases and at J to 4 bases, leaving 11 bases not matched to a gene. CDR3 size: 16 residues. CDR3 protein: CASSPGGYLAYNEQFF. In nucleotides, the CDR3 is TGCGCCAGCAGCCCCGGGGGGTACTTAGCTTACAATGAGCAGTTCTTC.

This chain connects TRBV7-8 to TRBJ2-5; D unresolved. There are 13 residues in the CDR3. V was trimmed by 5 bases and J by 3 bases, leaving 10 bases between them. Germline V lookup: CDR1 SGHVS, CDR2 FQNEAQ. This CDR3 is CASSPSPEETQYF. Written as DNA, the CDR3 is TGTGCCAGCAGCCCCTCCCCCGAAGAGACCCAGTACTTC.

The chain links TRBV28 to TRBJ2-7, with a possible D match to TRBD1 (6 bases). The CDR3 runs to 14 residues. The germline CDR1 and CDR2 sequences are MDHEN and SYDVKM. V lost 5 bases and J 5 bases, leaving 16 bases between the germline ends. The CDR3 here is CASSLRRDINEQYF. The CDR3, as DNA: TGTGCCAGCAGTCTCCGCCGGGACATAAACGAGCAGTACTTC.

The V call is TRBV12-3 or TRBV12-4, the J call TRBJ2-7, with a weak D call TRBD1 (6 bases). CDR3 size: 13 residues. Deletions cut 4 bases from V and 6 bases from J, with 13 bases between. The chain's CDR3 is CASSSARGFEQYF. The DNA of the CDR3 is TGTGCCAGCAGTTCAGCCAGGGGTTTCGAGCAGTACTTC.

The chain is built from TRBV18 and TRBJ1-6, with a tentative D call TRBD1 (5 bases). The V gene's germline CDR1 is KGHSH and CDR2 LQKENI. The V end was cut by 0 bases, the J end by 10 bases, with 10 bases between. The CDR3 contains 14 residues. Here the CDR3 DNA reads TGTGCCAGCTCACCACCGGGGGGGGGATCACCCCTCCACTTT. Translating it yields CASSPPGGGSPLHF.

The chain links TRBV4-1 to TRBJ1-3; no clear D gene. This CDR3 comprises 20 residues. Between the trimmed V and J ends, which lost 3 bases and 2 bases, there was a span of 26 bases. CDR1 MGHRA and CDR2 YSYEKL come from the germline V gene. The CDR3 bases are TGCGCCAGCAGCCACCCCACGGGAACCGCGCTCGCGGGCGCTGGAAACACCATATATTTT. Its protein product is CASSHPTGTALAGAGNTIYF.